A selection of T cell receptor beta chains follows, all from one sample in a study of blood T cells in healthy people across ages. TCRdb processed the 5' RACE reads anew with MiXCR; each CDR3 protein has one entry. The sample lists some 700,000 distinct CDR3 sequences; roughly two fifths were seen once. The sample comprised blood. Receptor source: a woman aged 55-70 years in good health. Both conserved end residues are part of each CDR3. The order of the fields is V gene, J gene, clone size, D gene, CDR3 DNA, CDR3 protein. The D gene is left open where the match is weak. Expanded clones get a size class; other rows say once, few or many, or leave the size out.

TRBV5-1	TRBJ1-5	once	.	TGCGCCAGCAGCCCCCAAGGCAGTGGCAATCAGCCCCAGCATTTT	CASSPQGSGNQPQHF
TRBV15	TRBJ1-4	few	.	TGTGCCACCAGCAGAGACAGGAAGTATGAAAAACTGTTTTTT	CATSRDRKYEKLFF
TRBV5-1	TRBJ1-4	.	TRBD1	TGCGCCAGCAGCTTGGGGGACAGGGGAAATGAAAAACTGTTTTTT	CASSLGDRGNEKLFF
TRBV29-1	TRBJ1-4	many	.	TGCAGCGCCACAGGGATGGGTAGTGAAAAACTGTTTTTT	CSATGMGSEKLFF
TRBV6-7	TRBJ1-5	once	.	TGTGCCCTTTGGAGGGAGGGTTATGGCAATCAGCCCCAGCATTTT	CALWREGYGNQPQHF
TRBV4-2	TRBJ2-5	few	.	TGTGCCAGCAGCCAAGAAAGGGTGGGTGAGCAGTACTTC	CASSQERVGEQYF
TRBV7-2	TRBJ2-7	few	.	TGTGCCAGCAGGATGGTCTTAGCCCAGTACTTC	CASRMVLAQYF
TRBV27	TRBJ1-2	few	TRBD1	TGTGCCAGCAGGGCGGACAGGGGACTTTATGGCTACACCTTC	CASRADRGLYGYTF
TRBV27	TRBJ2-7	.	TRBD2	TGTGCCAGCAGTACAGGCGCGGGCGGGAGTGGGTACGAGCAGTACTTC	CASSTGAGGSGYEQYF
TRBV21-1	TRBJ1-1	.	.	TGTGCCAGCAGCCGGGGAAACGCTTTCTTT	CASSRGNAFF
TRBV4-1	TRBJ2-7	.	.	TGCGCCAGCAGCCAAGGGGGGGCCCTTGGCTCCTACGAGCAGTACTTC	CASSQGGALGSYEQYF
TRBV7-2	TRBJ2-7	.	.	TGTGCCAGCAGCTTAGCTCTCGGACTGGGCTACGAGCAGTACTTC	CASSLALGLGYEQYF
TRBV7-9	TRBJ2-7	many	.	TGTGCCAGCAGCTTAGGCAAGGGATACAGCTACGAGCAGTACTTC	CASSLGKGYSYEQYF
TRBV7-9	TRBJ2-3	.	TRBD2	TGTGCCAGCAGCTTACCACCTAGCGGGGGATTAGATACGCAGTATTTT	CASSLPPSGGLDTQYF
TRBV2	TRBJ2-3	few	TRBD2	TGTGCCAGCACCAGGACTAGCGGGAGCCCTAGCACAGATACGCAGTATTTT	CASTRTSGSPSTDTQYF
TRBV6-5	TRBJ2-7	.	TRBD1	TGTGCCAGCAGTACACAGGGGGTAGGGACCTACGAGCAGTACTTC	CASSTQGVGTYEQYF
TRBV18	TRBJ2-3	.	.	TGTGCCAGCTCACCGCAACAGGATTGGGATACGCAGTATTTT	CASSPQQDWDTQYF
TRBV6-1	TRBJ2-1	.	.	TGTGCCACCTCAATCAGCAGGGATCGATTCAATGAGCAGTTCTTC	CATSISRDRFNEQFF
TRBV15	TRBJ1-2	.	.	TGTGCCACCAGCCCCTCTTCGGCTGCTGCCTATGGCTACACCTTC	CATSPSSAAAYGYTF
TRBV7-6	TRBJ1-1	.	.	TGTGCCAGCAGCTTAGCGGGAGAGGGGAACGCTGAAGCTTTCTTT	CASSLAGEGNAEAFF
TRBV29-1	TRBJ2-7	.	TRBD1	TGCAGCGCCGGGACAGGGGGCCACGAGCAGTACTTC	CSAGTGGHEQYF
TRBV5-1	TRBJ1-1	few	TRBD1	TGCGCCAGCAGCCCTACTACAGGGGGCAATACTGAAGCTTTCTTT	CASSPTTGGNTEAFF
TRBV20-1	TRBJ2-3	few	.	TGCAGTGCTAGAGATTCCGGGAGCGTGAGAGATACGCAGTATTTT	CSARDSGSVRDTQYF
TRBV7-2	TRBJ1-5	large	TRBD1	TGTGCCAGCAGCCAACAGGGGTTAGGGGGCAATCAGCCCCAGCATTTT	CASSQQGLGGNQPQHF
TRBV4-1	TRBJ2-1	.	TRBD2	TGCGCCAGCAGCCAACCCGGGACTAGCACCAATGAGCAATTCTTC	CASSQPGTSTNEQFF
TRBV20-1	TRBJ1-5	.	TRBD1	TGCAGTGCTATTGAGGGGGCTGCCAATCAGCCCCAGCATTTT	CSAIEGAANQPQHF
TRBV5-5	TRBJ1-1	many	.	TGTGCCAGCAGCTCACCTACAGCGAACACTGAAGCTTTCTTT	CASSSPTANTEAFF
TRBV2	TRBJ1-2	.	.	TGTGCCAGCAGTGAAAGGAACCCCACCGCTAACTATGGCTACACCTTC	CASSERNPTANYGYTF
TRBV20-1	TRBJ1-4	.	.	TGCAGTGCTAGGGGGGGGGACTCAACTAATGAAAAACTGTTTTTT	CSARGGDSTNEKLFF
TRBV7-2	TRBJ2-1	few	.	TGTGCCAGCAGTAGATCCGGGTCCTTCCTCTCCTACAATGAGCAGTTCTTC	CASSRSGSFLSYNEQFF
TRBV7-3	TRBJ2-2	.	TRBD1	TGTGCCAGCAGCTTAAATGGGGACAGGTTCGCCGGGGAGCTGTTTTTT	CASSLNGDRFAGELFF
TRBV29-1	TRBJ2-7	.	.	TGCAGCGTTCAGGGGGGAAACTACGAGCAGTACTTC	CSVQGGNYEQYF
TRBV12-3/TRBV12-4	TRBJ2-6	.	.	TGTGCCAGCAGTAAGATAGAACCTGGGGCCAACGTCCTGACTTTC	CASSKIEPGANVLTF
TRBV20-1	TRBJ2-1	few	.	TGCAGTGCTAGAGGGGGTCTCCCGGTTGGTGAGCAGTTCTTC	CSARGGLPVGEQFF
TRBV4-1	TRBJ1-2	.	.	TGCGCCAGCAGCCAAGAAGGACAGAGTTCCTATGGCTACACCTTC	CASSQEGQSSYGYTF
TRBV7-2	TRBJ2-5	.	.	TGTGCCAGCAGCTTACAACCCAGGGTGGCCCAGTACTTC	CASSLQPRVAQYF
TRBV27	TRBJ1-6	.	.	TGTGCCAGCCACTCAGTGGGGAGGGGATTGTCGGATTCACCCCTCCACTTT	CASHSVGRGLSDSPLHF
TRBV3-1	TRBJ1-1	few	.	TGTGCCAGCAGCCAAGGGAGTCCGAACACTGAAGCTTTCTTT	CASSQGSPNTEAFF
TRBV27	TRBJ2-3	many	TRBD2	TGTGCCAGCAGGTTGGGGGCGGGGGGGCCGCCAGATACGCAGTATTTT	CASRLGAGGPPDTQYF
TRBV5-5	TRBJ1-1	.	TRBD1	TGTGCCAGCAGCCGCGACAGGGCAAGTCGTACTGAAGCTTTCTTT	CASSRDRASRTEAFF
TRBV24-1	TRBJ2-6	.	.	TGTGCCACCAGTGATTATCCCTCTGGGGCCAACGTCCTGACTTTC	CATSDYPSGANVLTF
TRBV7-9	TRBJ2-1	.	TRBD2	TGTGCCAGCGGACTAGCGGGAGCTGATGAGCAGTTCTTC	CASGLAGADEQFF
TRBV27	TRBJ1-6	.	TRBD1	TGTGCCAGCAGTTTAGACCGGACAGGGAGCTCCTATAATTCACCCCTCCACTTT	CASSLDRTGSSYNSPLHF
TRBV29-1	TRBJ2-7	.	TRBD2	TGCAGCGCCTTGGGCGGGAGTGGATTATCTTTTTACGAGCAGTACTTC	CSALGGSGLSFYEQYF
TRBV18	TRBJ1-5	.	TRBD1	TGTGCCAGCTCACCTACCGGACAGGGATGGAGCAATCAGCCCCAGCATTTT	CASSPTGQGWSNQPQHF
TRBV3-1	TRBJ2-1	few	TRBD1	TGTGCCAGCAGCCGTAACCGGGACAGGGGGCTCGACAATGAGCAGTTCTTC	CASSRNRDRGLDNEQFF